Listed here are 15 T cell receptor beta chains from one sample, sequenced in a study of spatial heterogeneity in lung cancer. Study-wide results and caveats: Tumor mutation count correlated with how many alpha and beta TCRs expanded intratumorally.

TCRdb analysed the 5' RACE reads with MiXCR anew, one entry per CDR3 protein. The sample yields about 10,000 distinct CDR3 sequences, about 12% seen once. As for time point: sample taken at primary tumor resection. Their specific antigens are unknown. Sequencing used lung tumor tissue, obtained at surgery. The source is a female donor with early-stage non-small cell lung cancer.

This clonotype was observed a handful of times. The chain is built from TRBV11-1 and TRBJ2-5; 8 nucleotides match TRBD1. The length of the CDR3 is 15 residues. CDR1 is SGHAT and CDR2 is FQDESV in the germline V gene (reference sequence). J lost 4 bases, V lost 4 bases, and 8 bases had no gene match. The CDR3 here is CASSSDRAMRETQYF. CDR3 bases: TGTGCCAGCAGCTCGGACAGGGCCATGAGAGAGACCCAGTACTTC.

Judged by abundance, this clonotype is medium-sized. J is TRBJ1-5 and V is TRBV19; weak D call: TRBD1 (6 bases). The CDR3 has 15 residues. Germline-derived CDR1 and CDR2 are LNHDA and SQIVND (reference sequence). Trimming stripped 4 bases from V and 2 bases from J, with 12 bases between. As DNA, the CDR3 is TGTGCCAGTAGTACAACTCAGGGGCGCAATCAGCCCCAGCATTTT. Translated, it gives CASSTTQGRNQPQHF.

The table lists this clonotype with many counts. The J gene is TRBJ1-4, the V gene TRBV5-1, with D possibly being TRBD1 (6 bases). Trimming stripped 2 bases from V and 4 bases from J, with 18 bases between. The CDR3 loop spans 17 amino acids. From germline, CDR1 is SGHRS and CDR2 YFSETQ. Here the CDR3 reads CASSFVELRGGNEKLFF. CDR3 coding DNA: TGCGCCAGCAGCTTCGTGGAGCTGAGGGGGGGTAATGAAAAACTGTTTTTT.

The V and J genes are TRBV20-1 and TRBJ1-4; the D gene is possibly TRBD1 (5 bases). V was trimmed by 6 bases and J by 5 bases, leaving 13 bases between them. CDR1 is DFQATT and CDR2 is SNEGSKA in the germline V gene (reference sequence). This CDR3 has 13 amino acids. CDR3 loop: CSASRTRNEKLFF. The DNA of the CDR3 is TGCAGTGCCTCCCGGACACGGAATGAAAAACTGTTTTTT.

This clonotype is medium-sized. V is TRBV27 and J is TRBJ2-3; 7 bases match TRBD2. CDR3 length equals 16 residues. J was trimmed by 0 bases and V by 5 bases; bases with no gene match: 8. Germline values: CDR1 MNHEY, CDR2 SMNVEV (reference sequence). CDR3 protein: CASSTWTRASTDTQYF. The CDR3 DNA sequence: TGTGCCAGCAGTACATGGACTAGAGCTAGCACAGATACGCAGTATTTT.

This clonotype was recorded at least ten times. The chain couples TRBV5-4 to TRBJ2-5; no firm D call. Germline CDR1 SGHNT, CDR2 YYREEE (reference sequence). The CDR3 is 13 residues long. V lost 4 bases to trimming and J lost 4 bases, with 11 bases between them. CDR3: CASSVVPVETQYF. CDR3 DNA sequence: TGTGCCAGCAGCGTGGTCCCCGTAGAGACCCAGTACTTC.

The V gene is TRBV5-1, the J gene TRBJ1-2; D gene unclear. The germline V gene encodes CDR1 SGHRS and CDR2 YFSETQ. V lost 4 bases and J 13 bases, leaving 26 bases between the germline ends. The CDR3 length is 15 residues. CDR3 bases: TGCGCCAGCAGCCCGGATAGACTCTCCCCTATGAGTATCACCTTC. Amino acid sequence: CASSPDRLSPMSITF.

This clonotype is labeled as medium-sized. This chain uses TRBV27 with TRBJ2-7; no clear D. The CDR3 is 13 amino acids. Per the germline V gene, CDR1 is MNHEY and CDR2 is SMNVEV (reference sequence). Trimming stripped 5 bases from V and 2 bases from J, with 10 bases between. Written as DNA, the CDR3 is TGTGCCAGCAGTCGAGCGAACCCCTACGAGCAGTACTTC. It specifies CASSRANPYEQYF.

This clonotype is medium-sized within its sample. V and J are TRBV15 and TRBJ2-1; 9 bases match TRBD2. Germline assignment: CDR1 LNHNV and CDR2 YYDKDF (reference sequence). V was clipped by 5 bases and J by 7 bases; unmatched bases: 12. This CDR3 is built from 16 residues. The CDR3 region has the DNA TGTGCCACCAGCTCCCGGGCGGGAGGGCCGGTGAATGAGCAGTTCTTC. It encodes CATSSRAGGPVNEQFF. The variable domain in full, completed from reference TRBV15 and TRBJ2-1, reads DAMVIQNPRYQVTQFGKPVTLSCSQTLNHNVMYWYQQKSSQAPKLLFHYYDKDFNNEADTPDNFQSRRPNTSFCFLDIRSPGLGDTAMYLCATSSRAGGPVNEQFFGPGTRLTVL.

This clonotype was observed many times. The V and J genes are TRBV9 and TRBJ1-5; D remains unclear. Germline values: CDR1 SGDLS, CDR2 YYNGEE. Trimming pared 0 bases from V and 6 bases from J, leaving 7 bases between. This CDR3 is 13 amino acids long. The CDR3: CASSVDEAQPQHF. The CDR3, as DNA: TGTGCCAGCAGCGTAGACGAAGCTCAGCCCCAGCATTTT.

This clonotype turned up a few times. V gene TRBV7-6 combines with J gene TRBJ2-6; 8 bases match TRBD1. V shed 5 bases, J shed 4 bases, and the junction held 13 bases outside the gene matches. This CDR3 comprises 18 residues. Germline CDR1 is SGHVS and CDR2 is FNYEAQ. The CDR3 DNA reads TGTGCCAGCAGCCCCCGGCAGGGGGCGAGATTGGGGGCCAACGTCCTGACTTTC. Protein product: CASSPRQGARLGANVLTF.

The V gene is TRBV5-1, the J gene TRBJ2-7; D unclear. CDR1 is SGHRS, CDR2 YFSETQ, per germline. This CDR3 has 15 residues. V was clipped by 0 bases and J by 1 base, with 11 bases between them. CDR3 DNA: TGCGCCAGCAGCTTGGTTCCGGGTTTATCCTACGAGCAGTACTTC. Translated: CASSLVPGLSYEQYF.

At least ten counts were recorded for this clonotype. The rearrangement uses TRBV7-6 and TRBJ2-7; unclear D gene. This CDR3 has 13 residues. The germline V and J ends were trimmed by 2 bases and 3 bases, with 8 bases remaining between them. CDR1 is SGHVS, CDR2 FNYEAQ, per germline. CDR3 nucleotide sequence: TGTGCCAGCAGCTTAAGGAGAATCTACGAGCAGTACTTC. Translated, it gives CASSLRRIYEQYF.

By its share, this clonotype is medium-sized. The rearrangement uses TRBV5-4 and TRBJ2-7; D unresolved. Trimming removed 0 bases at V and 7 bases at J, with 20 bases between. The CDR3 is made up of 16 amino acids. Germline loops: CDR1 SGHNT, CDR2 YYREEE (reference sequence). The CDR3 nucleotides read TGTGCCAGCAGCTTGGCGGTAGCTACTAACCTACGAGAGCAGTACTTC. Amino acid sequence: CASSLAVATNLREQYF.

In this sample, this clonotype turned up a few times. The CDR3 spells CASSYAGEDTQYF. The CDR3 nucleotides are TGTGCCAGCAGCTACGCGGGAGAAGATACGCAGTATTTT. The chain recombines TRBV11-1 with TRBJ2-3, with 7 bases lining up with TRBD2. Germline-derived CDR1 and CDR2 are SGHAT and FQDESV (reference sequence). This CDR3 comprises 13 residues. The V and J ends lost 4 bases and 5 bases, in that order; junction bases with no gene match: 3.